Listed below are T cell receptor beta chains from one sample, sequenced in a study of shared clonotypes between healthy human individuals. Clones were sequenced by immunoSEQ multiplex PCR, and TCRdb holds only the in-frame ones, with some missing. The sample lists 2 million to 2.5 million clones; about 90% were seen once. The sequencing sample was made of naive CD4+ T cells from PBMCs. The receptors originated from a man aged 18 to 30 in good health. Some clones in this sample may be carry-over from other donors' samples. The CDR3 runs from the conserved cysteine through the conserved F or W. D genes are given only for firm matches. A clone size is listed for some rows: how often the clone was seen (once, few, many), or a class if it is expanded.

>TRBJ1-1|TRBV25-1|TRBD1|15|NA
CASSEQGEGSTEAFF
TGTGCCAGCAGTGAACAGGGGGAGGGGAGCACTGAAGCTTTCTTT
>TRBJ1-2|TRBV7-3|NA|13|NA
CASSLTSRQAYTF
TGTGCCAGCAGCTTAACTTCGCGGCAGGCCTACACCTTC
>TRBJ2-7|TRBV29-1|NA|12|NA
CSVRVPSYEQYF
TGCAGCGTTCGGGTACCCTCCTACGAGCAGTACTTC
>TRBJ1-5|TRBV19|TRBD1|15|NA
CASSIVRDRGQPQHF
TGTGCCAGTAGTATAGTTCGGGACAGGGGACAGCCCCAGCATTTT
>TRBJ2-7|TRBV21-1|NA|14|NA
CASPAGGVTYEQYF
TGTGCCAGTCCAGCGGGAGGGGTAACCTACGAGCAGTACTTC
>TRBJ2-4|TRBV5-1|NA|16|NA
CASSLERGSYGNIQYF
TGCGCCAGCAGCTTGGAACGGGGATCCTACGGAAACATTCAGTACTTC
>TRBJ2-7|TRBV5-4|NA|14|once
CASSAGQLTYEQYF
TGTGCCAGCAGCGCGGGACAGCTTACCTACGAGCAGTACTTC
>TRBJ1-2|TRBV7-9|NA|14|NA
CASSFVRGWNGYTF
TGTGCCAGCAGCTTCGTTAGGGGGTGGAATGGCTACACCTTC
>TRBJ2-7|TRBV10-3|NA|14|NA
CASRDPLVTYEQYF
TGTGCCAGCCGCGACCCACTAGTTACCTACGAGCAGTACTTC
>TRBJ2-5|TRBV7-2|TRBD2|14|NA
CASSPQAGQETQYF
TGTGCCAGCAGCCCCCAAGCGGGACAAGAGACCCAGTACTTC
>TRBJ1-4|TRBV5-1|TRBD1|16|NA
CASSPGQGSTNEKLFF
TGCGCCAGCAGCCCCGGACAGGGATCAACTAATGAAAAACTGTTTTTT
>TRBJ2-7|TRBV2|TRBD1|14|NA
CASTRDRTSYEQYF
TGTGCCAGCACCAGGGACAGAACCTCCTACGAGCAGTACTTC
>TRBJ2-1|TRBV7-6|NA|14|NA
CASSQTAGINEQFF
TGTGCCAGCAGCCAAACGGCCGGGATCAATGAGCAGTTCTTC
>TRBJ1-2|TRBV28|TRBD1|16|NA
CASSSGDRGYGYGYTF
TGTGCCAGCAGTTCCGGAGACAGGGGGTATGGCTATGGCTACACCTTC
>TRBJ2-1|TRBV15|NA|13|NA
CATSIRVIDEQFF
TGTGCCACCAGCATCCGGGTTATCGATGAGCAGTTCTTC
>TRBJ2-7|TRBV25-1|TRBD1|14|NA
CASSPGQGPYEQYF
TGTGCCAGCAGTCCGGGACAGGGGCCCTACGAGCAGTACTTC
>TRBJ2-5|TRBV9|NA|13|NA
CASSVSPVETQYF
TGTGCCAGCAGCGTTAGCCCTGTAGAGACCCAGTACTTC
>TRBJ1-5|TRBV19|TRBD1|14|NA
CASSRTGVGQPQHF
TGTGCCAGTAGCAGGACAGGGGTTGGTCAGCCCCAGCATTTT
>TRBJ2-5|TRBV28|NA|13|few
CASSLGGQETQYF
TGTGCCAGCAGTTTAGGGGGCCAAGAGACCCAGTACTTC
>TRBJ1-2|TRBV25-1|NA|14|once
CASRREGGFGGYTF
TGTGCCAGCAGGAGGGAGGGGGGCTTTGGTGGCTACACCTTC
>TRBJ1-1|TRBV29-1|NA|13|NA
CSVHTGRNTEAFF
TGCAGCGTCCACACCGGGAGGAACACTGAAGCTTTCTTT
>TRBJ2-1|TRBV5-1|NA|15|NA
CASSLVGQTDNEQFF
TGCGCCAGCAGCTTGGTTGGGCAGACAGACAATGAGCAGTTCTTC
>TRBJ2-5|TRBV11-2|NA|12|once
CASSLERETQYF
TGTGCCAGCAGCCTCGAACGGGAGACCCAGTACTTC
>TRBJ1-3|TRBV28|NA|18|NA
CASSLGGAGPFSGNTIYF
TGTGCCAGCAGTCTTGGGGGGGCCGGCCCCTTCTCTGGAAACACCATATATTTT
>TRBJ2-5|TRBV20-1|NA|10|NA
CTRAQETQYF
TGCACTCGAGCCCAAGAGACCCAGTACTTC
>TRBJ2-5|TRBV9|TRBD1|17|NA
CASSVDGQGGYGETQYF
TGTGCCAGCAGCGTAGATGGACAGGGAGGCTACGGGGAGACCCAGTACTTC
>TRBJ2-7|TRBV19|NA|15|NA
CASSIQYLRQYEQYF
TGTGCCAGTAGTATACAATACCTCAGACAGTACGAGCAGTACTTC
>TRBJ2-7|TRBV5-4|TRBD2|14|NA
CASSLAGRTTEQYF
TGTGCCAGCAGCTTGGCCGGGAGGACTACGGAGCAGTACTTC
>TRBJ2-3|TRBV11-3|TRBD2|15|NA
CASSGRGAAPDTQYF
TGTGCCAGCAGCGGGCGGGGGGCAGCCCCAGATACGCAGTATTTT
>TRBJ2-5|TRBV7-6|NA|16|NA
CASSLGSPRGGETQYF
TGTGCCAGCAGCTTAGGGTCACCCAGGGGTGGAGAGACCCAGTACTTC
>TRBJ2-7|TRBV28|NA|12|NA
CASMKETHEQYF
TGTGCCAGCATGAAAGAAACCCACGAGCAGTACTTC
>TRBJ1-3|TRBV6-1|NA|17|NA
CASSEIPDTVQGTTIYF
TGTGCCAGCAGTGAAATCCCCGATACAGTTCAGGGGACGACCATATATTTT
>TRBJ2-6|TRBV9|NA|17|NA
CASSGGSASSGANVLTF
TGTGCCAGCAGCGGGGGTAGCGCCAGCTCTGGGGCCAACGTCCTGACTTTC
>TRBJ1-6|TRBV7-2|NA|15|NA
CASSSDGDGNSPLHF
TGTGCCAGCAGCTCCGACGGGGACGGTAATTCACCCCTCCACTTT
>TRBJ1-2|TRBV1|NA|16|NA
CTSSPPLPRGGKGYTF
TGCACCAGCAGCCCCCCACTTCCCAGGGGCGGGAAGGGCTACACCTTC
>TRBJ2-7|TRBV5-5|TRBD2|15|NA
CASTQGLAVTYEQYF
TGTGCCAGCACCCAAGGACTAGCGGTTACCTACGAGCAGTACTTC
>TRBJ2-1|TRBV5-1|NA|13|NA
CASSLFVLNEQFF
TGCGCCAGCAGCTTGTTCGTTCTTAATGAGCAGTTCTTC
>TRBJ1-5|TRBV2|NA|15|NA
CASSGRAYGNQPQHF
TGTGCCAGCAGTGGGAGGGCGTACGGCAATCAGCCCCAGCATTTT
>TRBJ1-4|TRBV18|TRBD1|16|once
CASSLSGSGTGEKLFF
TGTGCCAGCTCACTATCCGGATCCGGGACAGGGGAAAAACTGTTTTTT
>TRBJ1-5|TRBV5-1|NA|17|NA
CASSPGGVAGANQPQHF
TGCGCCAGCAGTCCTGGTGGGGTTGCGGGGGCGAATCAGCCCCAGCATTTT
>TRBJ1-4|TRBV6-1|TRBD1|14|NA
CASSEGTGGEKLFF
TGTGCCAGCAGTGAAGGGACAGGGGGCGAAAAACTGTTTTTT
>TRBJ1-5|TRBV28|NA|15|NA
CASSSPGQSNQPQHF
TGTGCCAGCAGCTCCCCCGGACAGTCTAATCAGCCCCAGCATTTT
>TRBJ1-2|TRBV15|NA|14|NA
CATSRGQGIHGYTF
TGTGCCACCAGCAGAGGGCAGGGGATACATGGCTACACCTTC
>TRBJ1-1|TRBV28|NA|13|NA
CASSLTGPIEVCF
TGTGCCAGCAGTTTAACAGGTCCCATCGAGGTGTGTTTT
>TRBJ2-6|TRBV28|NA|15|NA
CASSLPRGGANVLTF
TGTGCCAGCAGTTTACCAAGAGGTGGGGCCAACGTCCTGACTTTC